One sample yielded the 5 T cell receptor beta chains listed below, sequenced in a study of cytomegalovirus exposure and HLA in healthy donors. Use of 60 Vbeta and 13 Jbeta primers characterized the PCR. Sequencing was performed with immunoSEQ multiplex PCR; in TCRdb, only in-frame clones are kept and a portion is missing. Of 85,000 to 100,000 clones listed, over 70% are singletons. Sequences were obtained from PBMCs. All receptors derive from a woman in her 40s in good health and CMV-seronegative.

In nucleotides, the CDR3 is TGTGCCAGCAGTGGCCCACGGGGAATGGAAGAGACCCAGTACTTC. Amino acids: CASSGPRGMEETQYF. The rearrangement uses TRBV13 and TRBJ2-5; D is possibly TRBD2 (5 bases). This CDR3 is 15 amino acids long. In germline, CDR1 is PRHDT, CDR2 FYEKMQ (reference sequence). Trimming removed 6 bases at V and 3 bases at J, with 17 bases between.

The DNA for the CDR3 is TGTGCCAGCAGCGTAGGTCCGGCTAACGGGGATACGCAGTATTTT. Translation gives CASSVGPANGDTQYF. The chain is built from TRBV9 and TRBJ2-3; D is undetermined. Trimming pared 0 bases from V and 6 bases from J, leaving 14 bases between. The CDR3 spans 15 residues. CDR1 SGDLS and CDR2 YYNGEE come from the germline V gene. The whole variable domain, filled in from reference TRBV9 and TRBJ2-3, reads DSGVTQTPKHLITATGQRVTLRCSPRSGDLSVYWYQQSLDQGLQFLIQYYNGEERAKGNILERFSAQQFPDLHSELNLSSLELGDSALYFCASSVGPANGDTQYFGPGTRLTVL.

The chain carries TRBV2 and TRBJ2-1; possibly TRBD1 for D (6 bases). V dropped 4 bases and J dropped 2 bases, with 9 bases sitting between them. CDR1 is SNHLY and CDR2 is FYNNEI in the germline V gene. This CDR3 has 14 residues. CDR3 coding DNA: TGTGCCAGCAGTGTAGAGGGGGCCTACAATGAGCAGTTCTTC. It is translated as CASSVEGAYNEQFF.

The CDR3 DNA reads TGCGCCAGCAGCCGGGGCCAGGGCGGACCAGGGTTACGAGACACTGAAGCTTTCTTT. Its protein is CASSRGQGGPGLRDTEAFF. The V and J genes are TRBV4-1 and TRBJ1-1; possible D gene TRBD1, 5 bases. CDR1 is MGHRA, CDR2 YSYEKL, per germline. CDR3 length: 19 residues. Trimming took 4 bases from V and 3 from J, leaving 27 bases between them.

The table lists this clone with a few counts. This CDR3 reads CASSLGLAGGSGANVLTF. In DNA form, the CDR3 reads TGCGCCAGCAGCTTGGGACTAGCGGGGGGCTCTGGGGCCAACGTCCTGACTTTC. The chain has TRBV5-1 and TRBJ2-6, with 13 positions matching TRBD2. In germline, CDR1 is SGHRS, CDR2 YFSETQ. J was trimmed by 0 bases and V by 0 bases; bases with no gene match: 0. The CDR3 spans 18 residues.